These 19 T cell receptor beta chains were sequenced from one sample in a study of graft-versus-host responses after intestinal transplantation. No antigen has been identified for these receptors. The assay was immunoSEQ multiplex PCR, and TCRdb's table has in-frame clones only and misses some. The sample carries over 65,000 clones, 91% recorded once. This sample comprised unstimulated CD8+ T cells sorted from spleen or lymph node cells, obtained before transplant. The receptors here all came from a human donor who was the organ donor for an intestinal transplant.

The chain couples TRBV2 to TRBJ2-7; possibly TRBD1 or TRBD2 for D (5 bases each). The V gene's germline CDR1 is SNHLY and CDR2 FYNNEI. This CDR3 has 13 amino acids. Trimming removed 9 bases from V and 6 bases from J, with 18 bases in between. This CDR3 reads CARDGTHQGEQYF. CDR3 bases: TGTGCCAGAGACGGGACGCATCAGGGCGAGCAGTACTTC.

The rearrangement joins TRBV19 to TRBJ2-1, with D perhaps TRBD1 (6 bases). CDR1 is LNHDA, CDR2 SQIVND, per germline (reference sequence). V was clipped by 7 bases and J by 0 bases, with 10 bases between them. There are 14 residues in the CDR3. CDR3 sequence reads: CASMDSFSYNEQFF. For the CDR3, the DNA is TGTGCCAGTATGGACAGTTTCTCCTACAATGAGCAGTTCTTC.

This sequence joins TRBV10-3 and TRBJ1-1; 7 nucleotides match TRBD1. Germline V lookup: CDR1 ENHRY, CDR2 SYGVKD. The CDR3 totals 16 residues. Losses at the gene ends were 3 bases for V and 8 bases for J; bases not matched to a gene: 15. The CDR3 loop is CAISDTDRFTAPEAFF. CDR3 nucleotides: TGTGCCATCAGTGATACGGACAGGTTCACGGCGCCGGAAGCTTTCTTT.

J is TRBJ1-1 and V is TRBV5-5; D is possibly TRBD1 (5 bases). CDR3 size: 15 residues. Germline assignment: CDR1 SGHKS and CDR2 YYEKEE (reference sequence). Trimming cost V 1 base and J 0 bases, with 10 bases left between them. The DNA for the CDR3 is TGTGCCAGCAGCTTGTCGTGGGACGTGAACACTGAAGCTTTCTTT. It yields the protein CASSLSWDVNTEAFF. Together with reference TRBV5-5 and TRBJ1-1, the CDR3 gives the full variable domain: DAGVTQSPTHLIKTRGQQVTLRCSPISGHKSVSWYQQVLGQGPQFIFQYYEKEERGRGNFPDRFSARQFPNYSSELNVNALLLGDSALYLCASSLSWDVNTEAFFGQGTRLTVV.

CDR3 amino acids: CASSPVLDRPGIYGYTF. CDR3 sequence (DNA): TGTGCCAGCAGCCCGGTGTTAGACAGACCAGGGATCTATGGCTACACCTTC. This chain joins TRBV7-9 and TRBJ1-2, with D possibly being TRBD1 (5 bases). CDR3 size: 17 residues. V shed 5 bases and J shed 4 bases, with 23 bases lying between them. In germline, CDR1 is SEHNR, CDR2 FQNEAQ (reference sequence).

This clone was recorded a few times. V is TRBV6-5 and J is TRBJ2-1; 7 bases fit TRBD1. Trimming cost V 6 bases and J 4 bases; bases outside gene matches: 6. The germline gives CDR1 MNHEY, CDR2 SVGAGI. The CDR3 sequence is 14 residues long. The CDR3 sequence: CASRPGTAYNEQFF. The DNA for the CDR3 is TGTGCCAGCAGACCCGGGACAGCTTACAATGAGCAGTTCTTC.

This chain connects TRBV4-1 to TRBJ1-2, with D possibly being TRBD1 (5 bases). V was cut by 5 bases and J by 8 bases, with 18 bases left in between. The CDR3 is made up of 14 amino acids. Germline lookup yields CDR1 MGHRA and CDR2 YSYEKL. The CDR3 spells CASSTPPGGEGYTF. The CDR3 DNA sequence: TGCGCCAGCAGCACCCCTCCGGGGGGTGAGGGCTACACCTTC.

The chain couples TRBV4-1 to TRBJ2-2; perhaps D is TRBD1 or TRBD2 (5 bases each). The CDR3 runs 18 residues. Germline V gene lookup returns CDR1 MGHRA and CDR2 YSYEKL. V shed 1 base and J shed 0 bases, with 15 bases lying between them. CDR3 region: CASSQGGRGDANTGELFF. DNA of the CDR3: TGCGCCAGCAGCCAAGGGGGTAGAGGGGACGCGAACACCGGGGAGCTGTTTTTT.

Concerning this clone itself: The same CDR3 is also encoded by other DNA sequences in this sample. The chain joins TRBV5-1 to TRBJ2-7; D is uncertain. The CDR3 sequence is 12 residues long. CDR1 and CDR2 from the germline V gene are SGHRS and YFSETQ. Trimming stripped 2 bases from V and 3 bases from J, with 6 bases between. CDR3 sequence (DNA): TGCGCCAGCAGCTTAGTGGGCTACGAGCAGTACTTC. It is translated as CASSLVGYEQYF. The full variable domain, completed using reference TRBV5-1 and TRBJ2-7, is KAGVTQTPRYLIKTRGQQVTLSCSPISGHRSVSWYQQTPGQGLQFLFEYFSETQRNKGNFPGRFSGRQFSNSRSEMNVSTLELGDSALYLCASSLVGYEQYFGPGTRLTVT.

The V call is TRBV25-1, the J call TRBJ1-4; D possibly corresponds to TRBD1 (6 bases). The CDR3 has 16 amino acids. The V gene's germline CDR1 is MGHDK and CDR2 SYGVNS. V was cut by 4 bases and J by 1 base, with 13 bases left in between. DNA for the CDR3: TGTGCCAGCAGTGGTCGTGAGGGGGAAACTAATGAAAAACTGTTTTTT. Amino acid sequence: CASSGREGETNEKLFF.

The chain has TRBV7-9 and TRBJ2-5; D perhaps matches TRBD2 (6 bases). This CDR3 has 15 amino acids. CDR1 SEHNR and CDR2 FQNEAQ come from the germline V gene (reference sequence). Trimming shortened V by 5 bases and J by 4 bases, and 17 bases separated the two germline ends. The CDR3 loop is CASSPGEYTGETQYF. The CDR3 DNA is TGTGCCAGCAGCCCGGGGGAGTACACAGGAGAGACCCAGTACTTC.

The chain employs TRBV5-5 and TRBJ2-7; D possibly corresponds to TRBD2 (6 bases). This CDR3 comprises 17 residues. Germline CDR1 is SGHKS and CDR2 is YYEKEE (reference sequence). V lost 6 bases, J lost 3 bases, and 25 bases lay in between. DNA of the CDR3: TGTGCCAGCATCCCCCCCGCGGGGCCCCGTCCTTTCTACGAGCAGTACTTC. This sequence encodes CASIPPAGPRPFYEQYF.

The V gene is TRBV6-1, the J gene TRBJ1-4; TRBD1 is a possible D gene (5 bases). CDR3 size: 16 residues. Germline V CDR1 and CDR2: MNHNS, SASEGT. V lost 0 bases, J lost 8 bases, and 16 bases lay in between. The CDR3 spells CASSEALRGSKEKLFF. The CDR3, as DNA: TGTGCCAGCAGTGAAGCGCTTCGGGGCAGTAAAGAAAAACTGTTTTTT.

The chain combines TRBV19 with TRBJ1-1; D perhaps matches TRBD1 (5 bases). Germline values: CDR1 LNHDA, CDR2 SQIVND (reference sequence). Trimming shortened V by 6 bases and J by 1 base, and 15 bases separated the two germline ends. The CDR3 totals 15 residues. The CDR3: CASRAFGGTNTEAFF. Here the CDR3 DNA reads TGTGCCAGTAGGGCATTTGGGGGTACGAACACTGAAGCTTTCTTT.

This clone was seen once. The chain is built from TRBV6-5 and TRBJ1-2; the D gene is possibly TRBD1 (5 bases). Trimming took off 3 bases at V and 5 bases at J, with 16 bases between the two ends. CDR3 length equals 15 residues. Germline CDR1 MNHEY, CDR2 SVGAGI. The CDR3 DNA reads TGTGCCAGCAGTTATGTAGGGGAAAACTTTTATGGCTACACCTTC. Its protein is CASSYVGENFYGYTF.

This chain links TRBV9 with TRBJ1-3; D remains ambiguous. V was cut by 3 bases and J by 0 bases, with 7 bases left in between. Germline V gene data show CDR1 as SGDLS and CDR2 as YYNGEE. The CDR3 is 14 residues long. CDR3 DNA sequence: TGTGCCAGCAGCGACACCCACTCTGGAAACACCATATATTTT. It is translated as CASSDTHSGNTIYF.

The rearrangement links TRBV2 to TRBJ2-7; tentative D call: TRBD1 (6 bases). Per germline, CDR1 SNHLY and CDR2 FYNNEI. CDR3 size: 15 residues. Trimming took off 9 bases at V and 0 bases at J, with 18 bases between the two ends. CDR3 in amino acids: CASGQHPDSSYEQYF. Written as DNA, the CDR3 is TGTGCCAGTGGACAGCACCCGGATAGCTCCTACGAGCAGTACTTC.

The chain carries TRBV28 and TRBJ2-5, with D maybe TRBD1 (6 bases). Trimming removed 6 bases at V and 5 bases at J, with 25 bases between. Germline V gene sequence: CDR1 MDHEN, CDR2 SYDVKM. CDR3 length equals 17 residues. The CDR3: CASSPAVGRGVEETQYF. CDR3 DNA: TGTGCCAGCAGCCCCGCCGTAGGCAGGGGAGTTGAGGAGACCCAGTACTTC.

The chain links TRBV4-1 to TRBJ2-1; 7 bases line up with TRBD1. CDR1 MGHRA and CDR2 YSYEKL come from the germline V gene. V shed 4 bases, J shed 4 bases, and the junction held 10 bases outside the gene matches. The CDR3 extends over 16 amino acids. CDR3 nucleotide sequence: TGCGCCAGCAGCCCCCACTCCGGGACAGCTTACAATGAGCAGTTCTTC. Encoded protein: CASSPHSGTAYNEQFF.